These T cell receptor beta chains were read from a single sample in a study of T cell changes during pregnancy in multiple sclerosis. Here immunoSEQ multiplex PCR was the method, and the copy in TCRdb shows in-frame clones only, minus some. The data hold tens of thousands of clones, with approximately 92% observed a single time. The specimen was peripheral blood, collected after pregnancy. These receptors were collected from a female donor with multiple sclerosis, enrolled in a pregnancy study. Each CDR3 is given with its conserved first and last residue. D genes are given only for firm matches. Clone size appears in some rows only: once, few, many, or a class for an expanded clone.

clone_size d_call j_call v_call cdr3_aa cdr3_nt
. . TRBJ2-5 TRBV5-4 CASSLGAPDQETQYF TGTGCCAGCAGCTTGGGGGCCCCGGATCAAGAGACCCAGTACTTC
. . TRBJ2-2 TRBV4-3 CASSQEGSTGELFF TGCGCCAGCAGCCAAGAGGGCAGCACCGGGGAGCTGTTTTTT
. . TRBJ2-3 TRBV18 CASSPQPLPPADTQYF TGTGCCAGCTCACCTCAACCCCTCCCTCCAGCAGATACGCAGTATTTT
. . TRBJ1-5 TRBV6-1 CASSAQTVQPQHF TGTGCCAGCAGTGCTCAGACAGTCCAGCCCCAGCATTTT
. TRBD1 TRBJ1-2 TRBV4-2 CASSQERQGRGGYTF TGTGCCAGCAGCCAAGAGAGACAGGGAAGAGGTGGCTACACCTTC
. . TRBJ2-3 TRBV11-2 CASSREISGGTDTQYF TGTGCCAGCAGCCGAGAGATATCAGGGGGCACAGATACGCAGTATTTT
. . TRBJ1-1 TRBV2 CASRASRGGTEAFF TGTGCCAGCCGGGCCTCCCGAGGGGGCACTGAAGCTTTCTTT
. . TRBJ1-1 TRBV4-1 CASSQDPGGMNTEAFF TGCGCCAGCAGCCAAGATCCGGGGGGGATGAACACTGAAGCTTTCTTT
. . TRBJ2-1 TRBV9 CASSVGATSLNEQFF TGTGCCAGCAGCGTAGGGGCCACCTCTCTCAATGAGCAGTTCTTC
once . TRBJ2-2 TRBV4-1 CASSQEGRAAASTGELFF TGCGCCAGCAGCCAAGAGGGCAGGGCCGCTGCAAGCACCGGGGAGCTGTTTTTT
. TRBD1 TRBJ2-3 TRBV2 CASSEDRGHQDTQYF TGTGCCAGCAGCGAGGACAGGGGGCATCAAGATACGCAGTATTTT
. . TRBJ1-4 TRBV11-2 CASSLQLSEKLFF TGTGCCAGCAGCTTACAATTGTCCGAAAAACTGTTTTTT
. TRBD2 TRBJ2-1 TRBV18 CASSPRSGDNEQFF TGTGCCAGCTCACCACGGAGCGGGGACAATGAGCAGTTCTTC
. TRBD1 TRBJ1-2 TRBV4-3 CASSTTGGSGYTF TGCGCCAGCAGCACCACAGGGGGCTCTGGCTACACCTTC
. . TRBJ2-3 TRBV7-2 CASSLRRGVDTQYF TGTGCCAGCAGCTTACGGCGGGGTGTTGATACGCAGTATTTT
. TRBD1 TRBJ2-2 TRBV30 CAWRVGQGIVETGELFF TGTGCCTGGAGGGTGGGACAGGGGATTGTAGAGACCGGGGAGCTGTTTTTT
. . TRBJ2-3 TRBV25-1 CASSGRDRAPGAQYF TGTGCCAGCAGCGGGAGGGACAGAGCGCCCGGAGCGCAGTATTTT
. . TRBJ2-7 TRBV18 CASSPGARYEQYF TGTGCCAGCTCACCGGGGGCGCGGTACGAGCAGTACTTC
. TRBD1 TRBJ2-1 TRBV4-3 CASSQASGTGFSNEQFF TGCGCCAGCAGCCAAGCCTCCGGGACAGGATTTTCCAATGAGCAGTTCTTC
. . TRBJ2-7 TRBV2 CASSADTYEQYF TGTGCCAGCAGTGCGGACACCTACGAGCAGTACTTC
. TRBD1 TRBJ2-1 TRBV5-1 CASSLGDRGLSNEQFF TGCGCCAGCAGCTTGGGGGACAGGGGGCTTTCTAATGAGCAGTTCTTC
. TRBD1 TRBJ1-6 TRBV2 CASTPWDRGGVNSPLHF TGTGCCAGCACTCCCTGGGACAGGGGAGGCGTTAATTCACCCCTCCACTTT
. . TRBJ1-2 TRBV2 CASIPDTNYGYTF TGTGCCAGCATACCGGACACTAACTATGGCTACACCTTC
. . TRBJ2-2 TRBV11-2 CASSLGLMRTNTGELFF TGTGCCAGCAGCTTAGGCCTAATGCGGACGAACACCGGGGAGCTGTTTTTT
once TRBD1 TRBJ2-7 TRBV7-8 CASSFRTGAYEQYF TGTGCCAGCAGCTTTCGGACAGGAGCCTACGAGCAGTACTTC
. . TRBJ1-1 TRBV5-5 CASSLRRTEAFF TGTGCCAGCAGCTTGCGGCGGACTGAAGCTTTCTTT
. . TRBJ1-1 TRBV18 CASSPLEGLGNTEAFF TGTGCCAGCTCACCACTGGAGGGGCTAGGGAACACTGAAGCTTTCTTT
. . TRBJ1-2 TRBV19 CASSGGHLGSGYTF TGTGCCAGTAGTGGGGGACACCTAGGGAGTGGCTACACCTTC
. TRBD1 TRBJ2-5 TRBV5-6 CASSLGVTGGAGTQYF TGTGCCAGCAGCTTGGGGGTGACAGGGGGCGCGGGGACCCAGTACTTC
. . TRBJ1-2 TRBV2 CASSAWTNGHGYTF TGTGCCAGCAGTGCCTGGACTAATGGGCATGGCTACACCTTC
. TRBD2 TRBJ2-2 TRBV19 CASSIKGTSPTGELFF TGTGCCAGTAGTATAAAAGGGACTAGTCCCACCGGGGAGCTGTTTTTT
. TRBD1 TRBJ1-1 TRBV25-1 CASSRGGTGRIVTEAFF TGTGCCAGCAGTAGAGGTGGGACAGGGCGAATAGTCACTGAAGCTTTCTTT
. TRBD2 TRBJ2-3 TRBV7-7 CASSPGLAAAADTQYF TGTGCCAGCAGCCCGGGACTAGCGGCCGCAGCAGATACGCAGTATTTT
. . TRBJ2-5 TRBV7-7 CASSFLGGAGETQYF TGTGCTAGCAGTTTTCTGGGGGGGGCTGGAGAGACCCAGTACTTC
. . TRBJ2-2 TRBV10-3 CAISESTPQAGELFF TGTGCCATCAGTGAGTCGACCCCCCAGGCCGGGGAGCTGTTTTTT
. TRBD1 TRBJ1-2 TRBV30 CSATGMGGYTF TGTAGTGCGACAGGGATGGGGGGCTACACCTTC
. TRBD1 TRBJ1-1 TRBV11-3 CAGSFTRTGAAFF TGTGCCGGCAGCTTCACCCGGACAGGAGCAGCTTTCTTT
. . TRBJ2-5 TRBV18 CASADSSLETQYF TGTGCCAGCGCAGACAGCTCTCTCGAGACCCAGTACTTC
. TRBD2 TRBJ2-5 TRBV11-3 CASSTTSGGLETQYF TGTGCCAGCAGCACTACTAGCGGGGGTTTAGAGACCCAGTACTTC
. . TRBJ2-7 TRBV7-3 CASSGRVGYEQYF TGTGCCAGCAGCGGCAGGGTGGGATACGAGCAGTACTTC
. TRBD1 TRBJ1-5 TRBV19 CASRPDRGRNQPQHF TGTGCCAGTAGGCCGGACAGGGGTCGGAATCAGCCCCAGCATTTT
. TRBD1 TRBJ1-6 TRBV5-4 CASSSDRGTGSPLHF TGTGCCAGCAGCTCGGACAGGGGGACGGGGTCACCCCTCCACTTT
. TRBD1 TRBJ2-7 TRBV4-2 CASSQDLRTGVRGYEQYF TGTGCCAGCAGCCAAGATCTTAGGACAGGGGTTCGGGGCTACGAGCAGTACTTC
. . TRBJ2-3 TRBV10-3 CAISGGESSTDTQYF TGTGCCATCAGTGGGGGGGAATCTAGCACAGATACGCAGTATTTT
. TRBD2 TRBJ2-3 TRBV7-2 CASRPPGTSGGDTQYF TGTGCCAGCAGACCCCCCGGGACTAGCGGGGGAGATACGCAGTATTTT
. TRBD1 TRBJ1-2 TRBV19 CASRTGQVYYGYTF TGTGCCAGTAGGACGGGACAGGTCTACTATGGCTACACCTTC
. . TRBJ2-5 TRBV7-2 CASSLGGFQETQYF TGTGCCAGCAGCTTAGGAGGGTTCCAAGAGACCCAGTACTTC
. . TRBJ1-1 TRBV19 CASSISLDTEAFF TGTGCCAGTAGTATAAGTTTAGACACTGAAGCTTTCTTT
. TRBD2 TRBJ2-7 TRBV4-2 CASSQGGAGGIYEQYF TGTGCCAGCAGCCAAGGGGGGGCGGGAGGGATATACGAGCAGTACTTC
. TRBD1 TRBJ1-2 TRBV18 CASSPGQPLGYTF TGTGCCAGCTCCCCGGGACAGCCACTAGGCTACACCTTC
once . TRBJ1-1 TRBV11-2 CASSLQGMNTEAFF TGTGCCAGCAGCTTACAGGGTATGAACACTGAAGCTTTCTTT
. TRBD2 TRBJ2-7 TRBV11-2 CASASLLAGAPYEQYF TGTGCCAGCGCCTCGCTTCTAGCGGGGGCTCCCTACGAGCAGTACTTC